This T cell receptor (beta chain) emerged from a study of blood T cells in healthy people across ages. Regarding this clonotype: The antigen remains unidentified.

Trimming pared 3 bases from V and 6 bases from J, leaving 12 bases between. This CDR3 contains 14 residues. Germline CDR1 reads ENHRY; CDR2 reads SYGVKD. The use of a sample-barcoded 5' primer and a J-beta primer mix characterized a second PCR of roughly 7 to 12 cycles. Every cDNA molecule carried a tag from a template-switch adaptor bearing 12 random nucleotides. Using its own MiXCR run on the 5' RACE reads, TCRdb lists one record per CDR3 protein. The sample yields about 640,000 distinct CDR3 sequences, approximately 59% seen once. Study observations and caveats: Unsorted PBMC input precluded a conclusive naive versus antigen-experienced comparison. Estimated diversity, derived from one million T cells, was regarded as an underestimate. Across the age range, TCR beta diversity per million T cells fell in a roughly linear way.

Sequencing input: blood. The TCR was taken from a man between 60 and 75 years old in good health. This chain uses TRBV10-3 with TRBJ2-4, with D possibly being TRBD1 (7 bases). This chain's CDR3 is CAISESQGGNIQYF. The CDR3 nucleotides are TGTGCCATCAGTGAAAGCCAGGGGGGAAACATTCAGTACTTC.